Listed below are T cell receptor beta chains from one sample, sequenced in a study of blood T cell repertoires in COVID-19. Clones were sequenced by immunoSEQ multiplex PCR, and TCRdb holds only the in-frame ones, with some missing. Of some 190,000 clones in the sample, roughly 84% were seen once. The sequenced sample consisted of PBMCs or T cells enriched from blood (not recorded which). These receptors all stem from a woman aged 25-40 years who had been exposed to COVID-19. CDR3s leave out the opening cysteine and the closing phenylalanine or tryptophan. Each record gives: J gene, V gene, CDR3 protein.

TRBJ2-3 TRBV15 ATRTPGQGLGTQY
TRBJ2-7 TRBV11-2 ASSLSLQSISYEQY
TRBJ1-2 TRBV19 ASSMGGQIYGYT
TRBJ2-1 TRBV21-1 ASSKIQGNVIEQF
TRBJ2-5 TRBV11-2 ASRPGLAGEYQETQY
TRBJ1-1 TRBV7-9 ASSLVGTNTEAF
TRBJ2-6 TRBV19 ASSIEGGSGANVLT
TRBJ2-1 TRBV5-1 ASSSLAGGNNEQF
TRBJ2-2 TRBV4-3 ASSQDLSTANTGELF
TRBJ2-3 TRBV2 ASSDLGTDRDTQY
TRBJ2-5 TRBV10-3 AIRSGGAQKETQY
TRBJ1-2 TRBV19 ASSIDLPLYGYT
TRBJ1-2 TRBV5-5 ASSLGPGDRGRDGYT
TRBJ2-2 TRBV5-4 ASSLRAGGTGELF
TRBJ1-1 TRBV9 ASSLQLQGAGAEAF
TRBJ2-3 TRBV15 ATSRAGEVTDTQY
TRBJ1-5 TRBV7-9 ASSLDRGNQPQH
TRBJ2-1 TRBV2 ASSAGLAGDGEQF